This T cell receptor (beta chain) was recorded in a study of T cell responses to AZD1222 COVID-19 vaccine. Study summary: Whether given at about 4 or about 12 weeks, second doses were pooled.

Only in-frame clones appear in the TCRdb table, and some are missing; sequencing was by immunoSEQ multiplex PCR. The table includes 25,000 to 35,000 clones, approximately 91% detected once. Points on this clone: Its target is unknown.

CDR1 is LGHDT, CDR2 YNNKEL, per germline (reference sequence). V dropped 4 bases and J dropped 0 bases, with 11 bases sitting between them. The CDR3 loop spans 15 amino acids. Study results and limitations: Donor demographics were predominantly white British with a female majority; clonal diversity may be underestimated.

This sequence joins TRBV3-1 (or the pseudogene TRBV3-2) and TRBJ2-3; D might be TRBD1 or TRBD2, each matching 5 bases. The source was peripheral blood, collected on day 0 of AZD1222 vaccination. The receptor was isolated from an adult in good health. The CDR3 is CASSPRDPSTDTQYF. CDR3 in DNA: TGTGCCAGCAGCCCCCGGGACCCTAGCACAGATACGCAGTATTTT.